This T cell receptor (beta chain) comes out of a study of blood T cell repertoires in COVID-19. The length of the CDR3 is 18 residues. Germline V lookup: CDR1 SEHNR, CDR2 FQNEAQ (reference sequence). V lost 3 bases and J lost 2; bases outside the gene matches: 11. In the original workflow: Estimated nucleated cell counts came from reference gene primer amplification. Generated by immunoSEQ multiplex PCR, the TCRdb table keeps only in-frame clones and is missing some. That table furnishes V, J and clone size, whereas the DNA furnished D and trimming. This sample has around 60,000 clones; roughly 80% occur once, and the top ten carry roughly a sixth.

The sequence came from a man in his fifties or sixties with COVID-19, enrolled during active disease. Sequencing used peripheral blood. This chain connects TRBV7-9 to TRBJ1-3; 9 nucleotides line up with TRBD1. CDR3 amino acids: CASSFNRGPPSAGNTIYF. The DNA of the CDR3 is TGTGCCAGCAGCTTTAACAGGGGGCCCCCCAGCGCTGGAAACACCATATATTTT.